One T cell receptor beta chain is described in this entry. This entry is derived from a study of shared clonotypes between healthy human individuals. This table comes from immunoSEQ multiplex PCR, and its TCRdb copy is limited to in-frame clones, with some not included. The sample has about 2 million clones, about 95% seen once. The germline V gene encodes CDR1 MDHEN and CDR2 SYDVKM. V lost 6 bases, J lost 2 bases, and 14 bases lay in between. This CDR3 is built from 14 residues. In the naive CD8 group, cells lacked CD45RO and were positively selected for CCR7, so terminally differentiated effector memory CD45RA+ cells were left out. There were no recent acute infections or vaccinations among the donors, who were healthy HIV-negative adults.

The receptor's source is a man aged 18 to 35 in good health. The V gene is TRBV28, the J gene TRBJ2-7; tentative D call: TRBD1 (6 bases). The sequenced material came from naive CD8+ T cells sorted from blood. CDR3 sequence (DNA): TGTGCCAGCAGCGTCACAGGGTCAGCCTACGAGCAGTACTTC. This gives the protein CASSVTGSAYEQYF.